The following is a TCR beta chain sequence with its context. Its antigen is not known. The entry originates in a study of OX40 agonist ivuxolimab in advanced cancers. Study-level information: Ivuxolimab, an antibody that agonizes OX40 (CD134), was administered to the patients. From about 23 to 85 years was the age range, with a mean of 60 years, and about 83% were male. Three dose-escalation patients had partial responses: one with hepatocellular carcinoma and two with cutaneous melanoma.

The data were produced by immunoSEQ multiplex PCR, yet TCRdb's version contains in-frame clones alone and is incomplete. The data show 70,000 to 80,000 clones, with roughly nine tenths seen just once and 0.4% to 0.5% held by the top ten. Study-wide points: It was not determined which antigens were specifically recognized by the peripheral T cells that had undergone clonal expansion.

Sequenced material: CD4+ or CD8+ T cells sorted from blood, taken in a trial of the OX40 agonist ivuxolimab. This TCR derives from an adult with an advanced solid tumor such as melanoma, head and neck, liver or kidney cancer.

The DNA for the CDR3 is TGTGCCAGTAGTTTAAATTCAAGTCCCTCTGGGGCCAACGTCCTGACTTTC. Translation: CASSLNSSPSGANVLTF. This chain joins TRBV19 and TRBJ2-6; unclear D gene. Germline values: CDR1 LNHDA, CDR2 SQIVND (reference sequence). V lost 5 bases and J lost 0, with 14 bases in between. The CDR3 consists of 17 residues.